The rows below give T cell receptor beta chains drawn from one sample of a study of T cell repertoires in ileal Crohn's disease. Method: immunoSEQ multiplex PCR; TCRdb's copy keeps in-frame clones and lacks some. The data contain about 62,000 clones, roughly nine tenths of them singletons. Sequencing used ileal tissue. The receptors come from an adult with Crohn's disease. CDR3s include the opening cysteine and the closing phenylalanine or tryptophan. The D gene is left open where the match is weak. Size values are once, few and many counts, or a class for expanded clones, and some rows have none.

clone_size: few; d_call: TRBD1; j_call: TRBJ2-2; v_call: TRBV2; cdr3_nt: TGTGCCAGCAGGGAACAGGGGATGTACACCGGGGAGCTGTTTTTT; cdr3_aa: CASREQGMYTGELFF
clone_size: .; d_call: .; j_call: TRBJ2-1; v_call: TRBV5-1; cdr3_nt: TGCGCCAGCAGCGACGCCGGGCAGGGAATCAATGAGCAGTTCTTC; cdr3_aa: CASSDAGQGINEQFF
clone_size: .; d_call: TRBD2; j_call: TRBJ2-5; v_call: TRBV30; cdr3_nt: TGTGCCTGGAGTGTATACGGACTAGCGGGAGGATCCCGGCAAGAGACCCAGTACTTC; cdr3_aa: CAWSVYGLAGGSRQETQYF
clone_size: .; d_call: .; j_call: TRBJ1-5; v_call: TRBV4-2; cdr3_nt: TGTGCCAGCAGCCAAGACCAGGGCCAGCCCCAGCATTTT; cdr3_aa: CASSQDQGQPQHF
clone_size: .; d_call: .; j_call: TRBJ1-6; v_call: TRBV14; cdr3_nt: TGTGCCAGCAGCCCGTACAGTAATTCACCCCTCCACTTT; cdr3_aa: CASSPYSNSPLHF
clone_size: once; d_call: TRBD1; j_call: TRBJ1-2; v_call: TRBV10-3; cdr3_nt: TGTGCCATCAGTGAGCCCAGGGGGCCTGACTATGGCTACACCTTC; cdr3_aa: CAISEPRGPDYGYTF
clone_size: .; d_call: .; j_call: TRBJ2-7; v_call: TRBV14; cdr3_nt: TGTGCCAGCAGCCAAGAATTGGGGGCTCGTTTCTACGAGCAGTACTTC; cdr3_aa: CASSQELGARFYEQYF
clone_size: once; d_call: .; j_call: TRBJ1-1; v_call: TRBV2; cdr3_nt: TGTGCCAGCAGCGGACAGATAAACACTGAAGCTTTCTTT; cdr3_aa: CASSGQINTEAFF
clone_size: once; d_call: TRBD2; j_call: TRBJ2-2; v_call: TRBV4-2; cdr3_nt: TGTGCCAGCAGCCAAGAGGCCAGGCGAGCGGGAGTTTCCGGGGAGCTGTTTTTT; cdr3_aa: CASSQEARRAGVSGELFF
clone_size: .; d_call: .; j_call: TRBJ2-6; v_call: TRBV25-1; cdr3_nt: TGTGCCAGCACCTCAAGCCTTCCGAAGGGGGAGGGGGCCAACGTCCTGACTTTC; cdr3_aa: CASTSSLPKGEGANVLTF
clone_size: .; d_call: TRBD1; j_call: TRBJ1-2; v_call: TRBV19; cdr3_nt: TGTGCCAGTAGTACCGACCGAGACAGGGGATTCTATGGCTACACCTTC; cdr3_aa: CASSTDRDRGFYGYTF
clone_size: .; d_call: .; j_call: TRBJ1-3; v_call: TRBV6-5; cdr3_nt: TGTGCCAGCAGTTTGCGGGCCTCTGGAAACACCATATATTTT; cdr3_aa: CASSLRASGNTIYF
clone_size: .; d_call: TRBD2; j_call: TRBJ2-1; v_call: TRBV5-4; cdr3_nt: TGTGCCAGCAGCTTAGCGGGGCGATACAATGAGCAGTTCTTC; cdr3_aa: CASSLAGRYNEQFF
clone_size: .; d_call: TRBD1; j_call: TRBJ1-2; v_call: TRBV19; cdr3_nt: TGTGCCAGTAGCCCCACAGGGGGGGTGGTGGATGGCTACACCTTC; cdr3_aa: CASSPTGGVVDGYTF
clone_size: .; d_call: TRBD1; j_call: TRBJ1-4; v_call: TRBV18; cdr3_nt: TGTGCCAGCCGAGGGGGCCTTAATGAAAAACTGTTTTTT; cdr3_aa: CASRGGLNEKLFF
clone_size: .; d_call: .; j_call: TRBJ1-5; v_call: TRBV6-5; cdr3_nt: TGTGCCAGCAGTCTGACAGTTGGCTCCAATCAGCCCCAGCATTTT; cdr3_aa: CASSLTVGSNQPQHF
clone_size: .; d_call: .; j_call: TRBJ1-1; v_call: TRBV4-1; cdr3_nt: TGCGCCAGCAGCCAAGTTGAGGGCACTGAAGCTTTCTTT; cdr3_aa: CASSQVEGTEAFF
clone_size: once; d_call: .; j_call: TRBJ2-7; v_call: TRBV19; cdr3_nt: TGTGCCAGTAGCGGTGGCTCCTACGAGCAGTACTTC; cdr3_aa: CASSGGSYEQYF
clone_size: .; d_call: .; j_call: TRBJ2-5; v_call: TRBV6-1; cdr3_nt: TGTGCCAGCAGTGTACAGGGAGAGACCCAGTACTTC; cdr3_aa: CASSVQGETQYF
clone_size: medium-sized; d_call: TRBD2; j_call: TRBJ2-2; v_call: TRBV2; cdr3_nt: TGTGCCAGCGGGACTAGCGGGAGCACCGGGGAGCTGTTTTTT; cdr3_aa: CASGTSGSTGELFF
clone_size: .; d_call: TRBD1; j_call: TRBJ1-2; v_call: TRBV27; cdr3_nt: TGTGCCAGCAGTTTGGACAGGGTCCACTATGGCTACACCTTC; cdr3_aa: CASSLDRVHYGYTF
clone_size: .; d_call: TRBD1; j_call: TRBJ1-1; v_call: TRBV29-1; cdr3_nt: TGCAGCGTAGCCGGGACAGGGGGCATCGGAGCTTTCTTT; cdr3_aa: CSVAGTGGIGAFF
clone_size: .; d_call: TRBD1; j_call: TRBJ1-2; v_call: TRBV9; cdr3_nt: TGTGCCAGCAGCGTAGGGGGACAGTCCAACTATGGCTACACCTTC; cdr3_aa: CASSVGGQSNYGYTF
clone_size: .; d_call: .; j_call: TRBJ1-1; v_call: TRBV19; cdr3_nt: TGTGCCAGTAGTATCTCAGGGGAGCGCACTGAAGCTTTCTTT; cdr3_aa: CASSISGERTEAFF
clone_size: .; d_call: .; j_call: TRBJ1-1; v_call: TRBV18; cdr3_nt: TGTGCCAGCTCAGAAAGGGCAGGGATGAACACTGAAGCTTTCTTT; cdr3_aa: CASSERAGMNTEAFF
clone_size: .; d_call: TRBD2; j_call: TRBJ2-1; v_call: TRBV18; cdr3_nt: TGTGCCAGCTTAAGACTAGCGGGGGCCGATGAGCAGTTCTTC; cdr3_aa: CASLRLAGADEQFF
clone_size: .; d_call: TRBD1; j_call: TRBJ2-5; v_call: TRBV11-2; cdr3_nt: TGTGCCAGCAGCCAAAACAACCCGACAGGGCTAGAAGAGACCCAGTACTTC; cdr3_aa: CASSQNNPTGLEETQYF
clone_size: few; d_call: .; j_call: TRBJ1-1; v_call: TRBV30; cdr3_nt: TGTGCCTGGAGTGTTATGACGGGGACTGAAGCTTTCTTT; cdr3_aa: CAWSVMTGTEAFF
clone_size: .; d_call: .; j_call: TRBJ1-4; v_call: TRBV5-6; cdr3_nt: TGTGCCAGCAGCTTGGCTTTCGAAAAACTGTTTTTT; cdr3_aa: CASSLAFEKLFF
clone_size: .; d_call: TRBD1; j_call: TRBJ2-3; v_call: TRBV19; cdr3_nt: TGTGCCAGTTGGGGACAGTTCACAGATACGCAGTATTTT; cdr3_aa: CASWGQFTDTQYF
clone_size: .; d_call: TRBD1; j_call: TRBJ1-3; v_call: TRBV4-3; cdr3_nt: TGCGCCAGCAGCCAAGAGTCTCCAGGGGGAAACACCATACATTTT; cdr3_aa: CASSQESPGGNTIHF
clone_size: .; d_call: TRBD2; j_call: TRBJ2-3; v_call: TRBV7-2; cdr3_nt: TGTGCCAGCAGGCAAGGACTAGCGGGAGCTGATACGCAGTATTTT; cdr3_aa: CASRQGLAGADTQYF
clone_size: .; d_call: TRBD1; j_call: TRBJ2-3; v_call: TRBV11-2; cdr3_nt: TGTGCCAGCAGCTTGACAGGGGGAGGCACAGATACGCAGTATTTT; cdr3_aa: CASSLTGGGTDTQYF
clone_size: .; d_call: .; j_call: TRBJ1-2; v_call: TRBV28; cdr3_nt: TGTGCCAGCTCGAGCAGGGCCTATGGCTACACCTTC; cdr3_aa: CASSSRAYGYTF
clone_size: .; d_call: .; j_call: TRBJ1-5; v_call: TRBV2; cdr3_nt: TGTGCCAGCAGCAAGGACACTAGCAATCAGCCCCAGCATTTT; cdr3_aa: CASSKDTSNQPQHF